This passage covers 5 T cell receptor beta chains from one sample sequenced in a study of CD8+ T cells in alopecia areata. In each case, RNA was isolated and then reverse transcribed into cDNA as the sequencing template. The table came from immunoSEQ multiplex PCR; TCRdb's copy has only in-frame clones and leaves some out. The sample contains 120,000 or so clones, less than 45% of which appear only once. Specimen: CD4+ T cells sorted from blood. The receptors were gathered from a human donor with alopecia areata.

The chain joins TRBV30 to TRBJ1-1; TRBD1 might be the D (5 bases). Deletions cut 5 bases from V and 7 bases from J, with 23 bases between. CDR3 length: 15 residues. The germline gives CDR1 GTSNPN, CDR2 SVGIG (reference sequence). DNA for the CDR3: TGTGCCTGGGGGATGCCGGGGGGACTGGAAGGTGAAGCTTTCTTT. Protein sequence: CAWGMPGGLEGEAFF.

Details on this clone: The sample holds other DNA sequences that translate to the same CDR3. The V call is TRBV29-1, the J call TRBJ1-1, with 9 bases matching TRBD1. CDR3 length equals 12 residues. The ends lost 6 bases at V and 5 bases at J; junction bases unmatched: 4. CDR1 SQVTM and CDR2 ANQGSEA come from the germline V gene. The CDR3 spells CSVDRGRTEAFF. The CDR3, as DNA: TGCAGCGTCGACAGGGGGAGAACTGAAGCTTTCTTT. The complete variable domain, with remaining parts taken from reference TRBV29-1 and TRBJ1-1, reads SAVISQKPSRDICQRGTSLTIQCQVDSQVTMMFWYRQQPGQSLTLIATANQGSEATYESGFVIDKFPISRPNLTFSTLTVSNMSPEDSSIYLCSVDRGRTEAFFGQGTRLTVV.

CDR3 in DNA: TGCGCCAGCAGCTGGGACCTCTCGGGACTAGGGCACAATGAGCAGTTCTTC. As protein: CASSWDLSGLGHNEQFF. The chain couples TRBV5-1 to TRBJ2-1; 8 nucleotides align to TRBD2. V shed 3 bases, J shed 5 bases, and the junction held 13 bases outside the gene matches. Germline V gene data show CDR1 as SGHRS and CDR2 as YFSETQ. The CDR3 loop spans 17 amino acids.

This clone was seen a few times. CDR3 DNA: TGTGCCTCTCGCCAGGGGCTGGACAGGTACTACAATGAGCAGTTCTTC. Residues: CASRQGLDRYYNEQFF. The J gene is TRBJ2-1, the V gene TRBV7-2, with 7 bases aligning to TRBD1. The length of the CDR3 is 16 residues. V was pared by 11 bases and J by 3 bases, with 16 bases of the junction left unmatched. Germline CDR1 reads SGHTA; CDR2 reads FQGNSA. The full variable domain, its missing parts supplied by reference TRBV7-2 and TRBJ2-1, is GAGVSQSPSNKVTEKGKDVELRCDPISGHTALYWYRQSLGQGLEFLIYFQGNSAPDKSGLPSDRFSAERTGGSVSTLTIQRTQQEDSAVYLCASRQGLDRYYNEQFFGPGTRLTVL.

This clone was counted a few times. The chain combines TRBV7-2 with TRBJ2-5, with D perhaps TRBD1 (5 bases). The CDR3 spans 15 residues. From germline, CDR1 is SGHTA and CDR2 FQGNSA. V dropped 3 bases and J dropped 2 bases, with 13 bases sitting between them. The CDR3 DNA reads TGTGCCAGCAGCTTCCGACAGTTCATACAAGAGACCCAGTACTTC. Protein sequence: CASSFRQFIQETQYF.